This T cell receptor beta chain was sequenced for a study of T cell changes during pregnancy in multiple sclerosis. The assay was immunoSEQ multiplex PCR, and TCRdb's table has in-frame clones only and misses some. The data contain about 80,000 clones, 94% of them singletons. This CDR3 is 13 amino acids long. The junction had 6 bases not matched to a gene; V was cut back by 11 bases and J by 2 bases. In germline, CDR1 is LNHDA, CDR2 SQIVND (reference sequence). The sequenced sample was peripheral blood, obtained in the third trimester of pregnancy. The V call is TRBV19, the J call TRBJ2-1; 7 positions match TRBD1. The receptor's source is a female donor with multiple sclerosis, enrolled in a pregnancy study. CDR3 coding DNA: TGTGCCTGCGAGGGGGCCCCCTACAATGAGCAGTTCTTC. This translates into CACEGAPYNEQFF.